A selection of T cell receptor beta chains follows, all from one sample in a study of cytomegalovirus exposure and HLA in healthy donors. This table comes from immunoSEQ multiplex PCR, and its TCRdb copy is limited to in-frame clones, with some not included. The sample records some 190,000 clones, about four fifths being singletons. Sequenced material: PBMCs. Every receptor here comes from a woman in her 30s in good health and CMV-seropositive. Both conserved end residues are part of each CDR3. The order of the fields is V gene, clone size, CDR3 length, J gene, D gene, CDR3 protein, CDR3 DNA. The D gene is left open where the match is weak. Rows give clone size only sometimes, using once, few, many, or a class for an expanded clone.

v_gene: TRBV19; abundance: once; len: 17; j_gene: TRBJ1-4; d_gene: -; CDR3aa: CASSPRLAFGTNEKLFF; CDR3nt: TGTGCCAGTAGTCCTCGGTTGGCCTTCGGGACTAATGAAAAACTGTTTTTT
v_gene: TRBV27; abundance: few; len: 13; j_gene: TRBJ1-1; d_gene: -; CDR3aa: CASKSWEEDEAFF; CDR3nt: TGTGCCAGCAAGTCGTGGGAGGAGGATGAAGCTTTCTTT
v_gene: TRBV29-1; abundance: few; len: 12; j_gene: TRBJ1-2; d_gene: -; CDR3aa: CSVDVDLRGYTF; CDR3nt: TGCAGCGTTGATGTGGACTTGCGCGGCTACACCTTC
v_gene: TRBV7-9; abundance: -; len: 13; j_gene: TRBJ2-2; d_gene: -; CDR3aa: CASSFANTGELFF; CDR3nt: TGTGCCAGCAGCTTCGCGAACACCGGGGAGCTGTTTTTT
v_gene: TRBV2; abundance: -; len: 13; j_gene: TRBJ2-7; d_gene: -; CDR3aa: CASSEEHSYEQYF; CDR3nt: TGTGCCAGCAGTGAGGAACACAGCTACGAGCAGTACTTC
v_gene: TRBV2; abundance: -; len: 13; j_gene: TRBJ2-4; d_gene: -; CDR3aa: CASRVDRENIQYF; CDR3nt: TGTGCCAGCCGAGTCGACCGGGAAAACATTCAGTACTTC
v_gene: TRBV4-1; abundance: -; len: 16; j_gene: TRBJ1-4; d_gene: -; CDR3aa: CASSLPNREWGEKLFF; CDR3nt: TGCGCCAGCAGCTTACCTAACAGGGAGTGGGGAGAAAAGCTGTTTTTT
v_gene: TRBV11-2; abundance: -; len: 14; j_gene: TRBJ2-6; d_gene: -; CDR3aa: CASSSYSGANVLTF; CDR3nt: TGTGCCAGCAGCTCCTACTCTGGGGCCAACGTCCTGACTTTC
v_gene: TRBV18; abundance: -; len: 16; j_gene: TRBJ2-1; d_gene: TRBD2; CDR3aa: CASSPRTRGVYNEQFF; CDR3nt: TGTGCCAGCTCACCTAGGACTAGAGGGGTGTACAATGAGCAGTTCTTC
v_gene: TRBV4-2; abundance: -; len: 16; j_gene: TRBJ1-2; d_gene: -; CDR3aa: CASSQDPGRSNYGYTF; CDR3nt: TGTGCCAGCAGCCAAGACCCCGGGAGATCTAACTATGGCTACACCTTC
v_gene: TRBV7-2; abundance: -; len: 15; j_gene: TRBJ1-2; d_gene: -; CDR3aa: CASSLDGPQGSGYTF; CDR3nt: TGTGCCAGCAGCTTAGATGGCCCCCAGGGGTCTGGCTACACCTTC
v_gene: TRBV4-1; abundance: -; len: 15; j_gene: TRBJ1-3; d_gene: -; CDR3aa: CASSQVAGSGNTIYF; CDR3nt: TGCGCCAGCAGCCAAGTTGCGGGTTCTGGAAACACCATATATTTT
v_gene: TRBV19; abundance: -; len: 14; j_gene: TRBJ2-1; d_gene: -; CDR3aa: CASSRDGKLNEQFF; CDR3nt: TGTGCCAGCTCGCGTGACGGGAAACTCAATGAGCAGTTCTTC
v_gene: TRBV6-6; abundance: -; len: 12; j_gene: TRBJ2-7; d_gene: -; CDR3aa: CASSYEGGEQYF; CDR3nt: TGTGCCAGCAGTTATGAAGGCGGCGAGCAGTACTTC
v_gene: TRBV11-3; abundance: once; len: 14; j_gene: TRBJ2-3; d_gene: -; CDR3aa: CASSPGHPQDTQYF; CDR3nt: TGTGCCAGCAGCCCCGGACATCCTCAGGATACGCAGTATTTT
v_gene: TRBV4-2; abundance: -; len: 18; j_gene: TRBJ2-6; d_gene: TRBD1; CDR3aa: CASSPLWQGVSGANVLTF; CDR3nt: TGTGCCAGCAGTCCACTTTGGCAGGGGGTCTCTGGGGCCAACGTCCTGACTTTC
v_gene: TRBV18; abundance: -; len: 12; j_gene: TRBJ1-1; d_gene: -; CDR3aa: CASSGEDTEAFF; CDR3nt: TGTGCCAGCTCAGGGGAGGATACTGAAGCTTTCTTT
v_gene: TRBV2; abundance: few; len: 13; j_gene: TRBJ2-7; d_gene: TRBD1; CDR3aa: CASWDRVTYEQYF; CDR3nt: TGTGCCAGCTGGGACAGGGTAACCTACGAGCAGTACTTC
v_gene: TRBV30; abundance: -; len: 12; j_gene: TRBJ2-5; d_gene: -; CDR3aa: CAWSPLPGEQYF; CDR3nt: TGTGCCTGGAGTCCTCTGCCAGGGGAGCAGTACTTC
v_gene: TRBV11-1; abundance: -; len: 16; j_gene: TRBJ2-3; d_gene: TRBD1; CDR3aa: CASSLAGQVAADTQYF; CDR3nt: TGTGCCAGCAGCTTAGCAGGACAGGTGGCGGCAGATACGCAGTATTTT
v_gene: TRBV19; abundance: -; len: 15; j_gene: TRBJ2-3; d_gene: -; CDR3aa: CASSQRQSSTDTQYF; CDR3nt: TGTGCCAGTAGTCAAAGACAGAGCAGCACAGATACGCAGTATTTT
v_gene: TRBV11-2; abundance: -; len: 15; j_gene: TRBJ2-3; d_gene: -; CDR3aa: CASSLGDTVADTQYF; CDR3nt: TGTGCCAGCAGCTTAGGCGATACAGTGGCAGATACGCAGTATTTT